One sample yielded the 9 T cell receptor beta chains listed below, sequenced in a study of spatial heterogeneity in lung cancer (dated by TCRdb to the late 2010s). The investigation overall reported the following: The number of expanded intratumoral alpha and beta TCRs correlated with the tumor nonsynonymous mutation count.

The meaning of the sample's time point label: sample taken at primary tumor resection. These receptors' targets are unknown. Library method: 5' RACE. The data were produced on a NextSeq 500. The public reads were reanalyzed by TCRdb: fastp trimming at Q25, MiXCR alignment, in-frame beta chains only. Here each entry gathers all rows of one CDR3 protein and keeps the most common genes and DNA. This sample is represented by about 28,000 distinct CDR3 sequences; around 7.5% of them were singletons. Together, the top ten hold more than 20% of the sample. The source material was lung tumor tissue, sampled at surgery. Receptors were obtained from a male donor with early-stage non-small cell lung cancer.

In this sample, this clonotype turned up a few times. The chain is built from TRBV7-2 and TRBJ2-5; D is ambiguous. From germline, CDR1 is SGHTA and CDR2 FQGNSA. This CDR3 has 13 residues. V gave up 1 base and J gave up 4 bases, with 7 bases separating them. CDR3 coding DNA: TGTGCCAGCAGCTTAGAAGGGCGAGAGACCCAGTACTTC. This codes for CASSLEGRETQYF.

This clonotype has a count of ten or more. This chain links TRBV6-2 or TRBV6-3 with TRBJ2-7; tentatively, D is TRBD2 (6 bases). Per germline, CDR1 MNHEY and CDR2 SVGEGT. The CDR3 extends over 13 amino acids. V was clipped by 6 bases and J by 4 bases, with 13 bases between them. The CDR3 here is CASRIAVRYEQYF. The CDR3 region has the DNA TGTGCCAGCAGGATAGCGGTCCGATACGAGCAGTACTTC.

In this sample, this clonotype turned up many times. J is TRBJ1-1 and V is TRBV7-8; D is possibly TRBD1 (6 bases). Trimming took 5 bases from V and 0 from J, leaving 13 bases between them. CDR1 is SGHVS and CDR2 is FQNEAQ in the germline V gene. The CDR3 has 15 amino acids. The CDR3 region is CASSPYRTVNTEAFF. The CDR3 DNA reads as TGTGCCAGCAGCCCATACAGGACAGTGAACACTGAAGCTTTCTTT. Variable domain in full (rest from reference TRBV7-8 and TRBJ1-1): GAGVSQSPRYKVAKRGQDVALRCDPISGHVSLFWYQQALGQGPEFLTYFQNEAQLDKSGLPSDRFFAERPEGSVSTLKIQRTQQEDSAVYLCASSPYRTVNTEAFFGQGTRLTVV.

In its sample, this clonotype was seen a few times. The rearrangement uses TRBV6-2 or TRBV6-3 and TRBJ2-7; D is uncertain. The CDR3 is 15 residues long. Germline V gives CDR1 MNHEY, CDR2 SVGEGT. Between the trimmed V and J ends, which lost 6 bases and 1 base, there was a span of 16 bases. This CDR3 reads CASSSPHKDSYEQYF. In nucleotides, the CDR3 is TGTGCCAGCAGCTCCCCCCACAAGGATTCCTACGAGCAGTACTTC.

At least ten counts were recorded for this clonotype. This chain uses TRBV12-3 or TRBV12-4 with TRBJ2-1, with 11 nucleotides matching TRBD1. V shed 6 bases, J shed 9 bases, and the junction held 7 bases outside the gene matches. CDR3 length: 14 residues. CDR3 sequence: CASSRPGQGGEQFF. The CDR3 DNA reads as TGTGCCAGCAGCCGGCCGGGACAGGGGGGTGAGCAGTTCTTC.

This clonotype was seen at least ten times. The CDR3 protein is CASSERGVRETQYF. In DNA form, the CDR3 reads TGTGCCAGCAGTGAAAGGGGGGTAAGGGAGACCCAGTACTTC. The V gene is TRBV2, the J gene TRBJ2-5; D is perhaps TRBD1 or TRBD2 (6 bases each). Germline V gene lookup returns CDR1 SNHLY and CDR2 FYNNEI. The CDR3 has 14 amino acids. Trimming removed 2 bases from V and 5 bases from J, with 12 bases in between.

This clonotype was recorded many times. V usage is TRBV5-1 and J usage is TRBJ2-6; TRBD1 might be the D (5 bases). The CDR3 extends over 16 amino acids. Germline-derived CDR1 and CDR2 are SGHRS and YFSETQ. Trimming removed 4 bases from V and 0 bases from J, with 11 bases in between. The CDR3 nucleotides are TGCGCCAGCAGCCCAGACAGTGGCTCTGGGGCCAACGTCCTGACTTTC. This translates into CASSPDSGSGANVLTF.

This clonotype was observed many times. V usage is TRBV28 and J usage is TRBJ1-1, with D possibly matching TRBD1 (6 bases). CDR3 length: 14 amino acids. V dropped 8 bases and J dropped 7 bases, with 20 bases sitting between them. Germline V lookup: CDR1 MDHEN, CDR2 SYDVKM. CDR3 region: CASRWGHLRGEAFF. The CDR3 nucleotides read TGTGCCAGCCGCTGGGGGCACCTTCGTGGTGAAGCTTTCTTT. The whole variable domain, filled in from reference TRBV28 and TRBJ1-1, reads DVKVTQSSRYLVKRTGEKVFLECVQDMDHENMFWYRQDPGLGLRLIYFSYDVKMKEKGDIPEGYSVSREKKERFSLILESASTNQTSMYLCASRWGHLRGEAFFGQGTRLTVV.

This clonotype was seen a handful of times. This chain connects TRBV11-2 to TRBJ1-1; D remains ambiguous. This CDR3 region has 12 residues. CDR1 is SGHAT, CDR2 FQNNGV, per germline. The V gene lost 2 bases and the J gene lost 4 bases, with 5 bases spanning the gap. In DNA, the CDR3 is TGTGCCAGCAGCTTATTGAGCACTGAAGCTTTCTTT. Translated, it gives CASSLLSTEAFF.